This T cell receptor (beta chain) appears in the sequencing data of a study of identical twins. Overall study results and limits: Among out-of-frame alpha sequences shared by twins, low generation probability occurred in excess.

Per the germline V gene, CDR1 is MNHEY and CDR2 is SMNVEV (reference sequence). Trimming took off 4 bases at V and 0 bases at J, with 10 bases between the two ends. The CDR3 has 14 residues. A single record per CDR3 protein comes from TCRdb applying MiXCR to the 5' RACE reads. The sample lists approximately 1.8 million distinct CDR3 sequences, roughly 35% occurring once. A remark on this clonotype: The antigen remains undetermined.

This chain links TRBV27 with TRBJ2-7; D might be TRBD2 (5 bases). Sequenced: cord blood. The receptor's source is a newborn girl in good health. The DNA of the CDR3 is TGTGCCAGCAGTTCCGGACTCAGCTCCTACGAGCAGTACTTC. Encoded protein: CASSSGLSSYEQYF.